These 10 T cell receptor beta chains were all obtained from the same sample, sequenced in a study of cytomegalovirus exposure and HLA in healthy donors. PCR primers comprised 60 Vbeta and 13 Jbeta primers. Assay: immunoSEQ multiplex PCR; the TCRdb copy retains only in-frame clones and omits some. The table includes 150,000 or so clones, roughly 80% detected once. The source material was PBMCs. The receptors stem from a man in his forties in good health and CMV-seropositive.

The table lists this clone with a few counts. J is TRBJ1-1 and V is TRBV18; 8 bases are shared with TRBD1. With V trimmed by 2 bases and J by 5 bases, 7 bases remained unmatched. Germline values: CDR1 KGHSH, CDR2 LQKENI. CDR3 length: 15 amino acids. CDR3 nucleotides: TGTGCCAGCTCACCATGGGCAGGGGGCTATACTGAAGCTTTCTTT. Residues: CASSPWAGGYTEAFF.

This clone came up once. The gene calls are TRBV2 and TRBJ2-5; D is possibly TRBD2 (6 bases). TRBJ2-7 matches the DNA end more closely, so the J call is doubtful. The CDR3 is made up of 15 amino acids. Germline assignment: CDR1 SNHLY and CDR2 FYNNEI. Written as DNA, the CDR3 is TGTGCCAGCAGTGGGGGAAGGAGGGGCGGGCTCGAGCAGTACTTC. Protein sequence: CASSGGRRGGLEQYF.

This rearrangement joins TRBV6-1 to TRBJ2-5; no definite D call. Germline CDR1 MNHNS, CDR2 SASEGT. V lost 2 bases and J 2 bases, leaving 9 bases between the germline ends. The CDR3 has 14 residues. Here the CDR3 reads CASSEPRNQETQYF. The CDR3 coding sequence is TGTGCCAGCAGTGAACCGCGGAATCAAGAGACCCAGTACTTC.

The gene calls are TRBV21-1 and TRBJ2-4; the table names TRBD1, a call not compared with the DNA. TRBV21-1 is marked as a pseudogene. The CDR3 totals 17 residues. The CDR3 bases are TGTGCCAGCAGCAAAGATAGGACAGGGGGATGCCCTAACATTCAGTACTTC. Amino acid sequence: CASSKDRTGGCPNIQYF.

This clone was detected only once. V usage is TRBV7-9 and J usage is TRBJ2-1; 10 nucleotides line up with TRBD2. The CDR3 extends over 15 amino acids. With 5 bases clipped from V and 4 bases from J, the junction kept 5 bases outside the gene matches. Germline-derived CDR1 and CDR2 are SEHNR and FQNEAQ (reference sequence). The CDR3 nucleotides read TGTGCCAGCAGCAAAACTAGCGGGATTTACAATGAGCAGTTCTTC. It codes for CASSKTSGIYNEQFF.

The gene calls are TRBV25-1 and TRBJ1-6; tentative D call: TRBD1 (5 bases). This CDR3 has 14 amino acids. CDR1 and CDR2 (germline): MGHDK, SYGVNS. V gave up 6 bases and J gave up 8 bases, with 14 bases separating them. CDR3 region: CASSAQGKDSPLHF. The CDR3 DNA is TGTGCCAGCAGCGCCCAGGGAAAGGATTCACCCCTCCACTTT.

CDR3 DNA: TGTGCCAGCAGTGCCGGGACTTCGCAAGAGACCCAGTACTTC. Encoded protein: CASSAGTSQETQYF. The chain recombines TRBV6-5 with TRBJ2-5, with D possibly being TRBD2 (6 bases). V lost 5 bases to trimming and J lost 2 bases, with 12 bases between them. The CDR3 is 14 amino acids. CDR1 and CDR2 from the germline V gene are MNHEY and SVGAGI.

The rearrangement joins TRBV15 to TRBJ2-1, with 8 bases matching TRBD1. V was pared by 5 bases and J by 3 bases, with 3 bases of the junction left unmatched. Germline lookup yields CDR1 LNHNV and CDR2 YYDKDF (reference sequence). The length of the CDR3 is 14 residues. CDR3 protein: CATSRDRYYNEQFF. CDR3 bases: TGTGCCACCAGCCGGGACAGGTACTACAATGAGCAGTTCTTC.

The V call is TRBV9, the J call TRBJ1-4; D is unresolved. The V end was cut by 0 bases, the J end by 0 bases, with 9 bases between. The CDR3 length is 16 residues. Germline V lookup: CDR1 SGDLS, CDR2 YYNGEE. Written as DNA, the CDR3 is TGTGCCAGCAGCGTAGGGGGAGGTGCAACTAATGAAAAACTGTTTTTT. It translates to CASSVGGGATNEKLFF.

The CDR3 nucleotides read TGCGCCAGCAGCCCTACTAGCGCCGAGACCCAGTACTTC. Its translation: CASSPTSAETQYF. V is TRBV4-1 and J is TRBJ2-5; the match to TRBD2 covers 7 bases. Per germline, CDR1 MGHRA and CDR2 YSYEKL. The CDR3 is 13 residues long. The J segment lost 5 bases and the V segment lost 4 bases, leaving 4 bases of the junction unmatched.